This T cell receptor (beta chain) comes out of a study of CD8 T cells in Susac syndrome (dated by TCRdb to between 2018 and 2021). In terms of the full investigation: Whether CD8+ T cell activation and differentiation in Susac syndrome was antigen driven was tested using repertoire sequencing. The study compared CD8+ T cell repertoire clonality among about a dozen healthy donors, around 14 Susac syndrome patients and approximately 16 multiple sclerosis patients.

What the study reported, not specific to this receptor: The study acknowledged that relatively few individuals were included in the TCR sequencing and HLA analysis.

High-throughput TCR beta sequencing profiled peripheral blood CD8+ and CD4+ T cells from healthy donors, Susac syndrome patients and multiple sclerosis patients. Treatment-naive patients with stable or active relapsing-remitting disease fulfilling revised McDonald criteria were used as multiple sclerosis controls. Bulk CD8+ and CD4+ T cells were purified by magnetic negative isolation, while CD8+ TEMRA cells were enriched using FACS. Blood was drawn into EDTA tubes, processed within 24 hours, and PBMCs were isolated by density gradient centrifugation. PBMCs intended for TCR sequencing were cryopreserved in liquid nitrogen and were subsequently thawed in a 37 degrees C water bath. Purity of sorted or isolated CD4+, CD8+ and CD8+ TEMRA cells was at least 90%. As concerns this clonotype: Its antigen is not yet known. Base qualities are not at hand, and no much larger clone is one base apart.

CDR1 and CDR2, per the germline V gene, are SGHRS and YFSETQ. Clipping removes 1 base from V and 2 bases from J, with 7 as the unmatched junction base count. CDR3 length: 16 amino acids, cysteine to phenylalanine. The only DNA kept is the CDR3, 48 bases in frame from the first base. RNA was extracted with the RNeasy kit and 0.5 to 1 ug was reverse transcribed using random hexamers. The immunoSEQ multiplex PCR assay, covering 54 Vbeta and 13 Jbeta segments, was used to amplify TCR beta CDR3 regions. Bias from PCR amplification was corrected by using a synthetic template baseline for primer optimization and for computational correction. The authors processed their data as follows. Reads were assigned to V, D and J genes according to IMGT and analyzed in immunoSEQ Analyzer, with only productive sequences retained. To calculate clonality, Shannon entropy was normalized by log2 of the number of productive unique sequences and then subtracted from one. For each patient and control, public and private clones were evaluated within the 100 most prevalent clones. Clones were defined as Susac-specific when absent from the healthy and MS cohorts, from approximately 970 published viral clones and from other ImmuneACCESS disease sequences. TCRdb applied fastp at Q25 and MiXCR to the public reads, then kept only in-frame beta chains. Records with the same CDR3 protein are collapsed into one entry carrying the most frequent genes and DNA. TCRdb, rather than the study authors, made the V and J calls. The sample records 210,000 or so distinct CDR3 sequences, approximately 90% of which are singletons. The ten largest clones add up to over 0.1% of the sample.

This TCR was recovered from a human donor with multiple sclerosis. The chain employs TRBV5-1 and TRBJ2-3; 7 middle bases align to TRBD2. The sample taken for sequencing was CD8+ T cells from PBMCs. The CDR3 is CASSLSLADITDTQYF. At the DNA level, the sequence is TGCGCCAGCAGCTTGAGCCTAGCGGACATCACAGATACGCAGTATTTT.